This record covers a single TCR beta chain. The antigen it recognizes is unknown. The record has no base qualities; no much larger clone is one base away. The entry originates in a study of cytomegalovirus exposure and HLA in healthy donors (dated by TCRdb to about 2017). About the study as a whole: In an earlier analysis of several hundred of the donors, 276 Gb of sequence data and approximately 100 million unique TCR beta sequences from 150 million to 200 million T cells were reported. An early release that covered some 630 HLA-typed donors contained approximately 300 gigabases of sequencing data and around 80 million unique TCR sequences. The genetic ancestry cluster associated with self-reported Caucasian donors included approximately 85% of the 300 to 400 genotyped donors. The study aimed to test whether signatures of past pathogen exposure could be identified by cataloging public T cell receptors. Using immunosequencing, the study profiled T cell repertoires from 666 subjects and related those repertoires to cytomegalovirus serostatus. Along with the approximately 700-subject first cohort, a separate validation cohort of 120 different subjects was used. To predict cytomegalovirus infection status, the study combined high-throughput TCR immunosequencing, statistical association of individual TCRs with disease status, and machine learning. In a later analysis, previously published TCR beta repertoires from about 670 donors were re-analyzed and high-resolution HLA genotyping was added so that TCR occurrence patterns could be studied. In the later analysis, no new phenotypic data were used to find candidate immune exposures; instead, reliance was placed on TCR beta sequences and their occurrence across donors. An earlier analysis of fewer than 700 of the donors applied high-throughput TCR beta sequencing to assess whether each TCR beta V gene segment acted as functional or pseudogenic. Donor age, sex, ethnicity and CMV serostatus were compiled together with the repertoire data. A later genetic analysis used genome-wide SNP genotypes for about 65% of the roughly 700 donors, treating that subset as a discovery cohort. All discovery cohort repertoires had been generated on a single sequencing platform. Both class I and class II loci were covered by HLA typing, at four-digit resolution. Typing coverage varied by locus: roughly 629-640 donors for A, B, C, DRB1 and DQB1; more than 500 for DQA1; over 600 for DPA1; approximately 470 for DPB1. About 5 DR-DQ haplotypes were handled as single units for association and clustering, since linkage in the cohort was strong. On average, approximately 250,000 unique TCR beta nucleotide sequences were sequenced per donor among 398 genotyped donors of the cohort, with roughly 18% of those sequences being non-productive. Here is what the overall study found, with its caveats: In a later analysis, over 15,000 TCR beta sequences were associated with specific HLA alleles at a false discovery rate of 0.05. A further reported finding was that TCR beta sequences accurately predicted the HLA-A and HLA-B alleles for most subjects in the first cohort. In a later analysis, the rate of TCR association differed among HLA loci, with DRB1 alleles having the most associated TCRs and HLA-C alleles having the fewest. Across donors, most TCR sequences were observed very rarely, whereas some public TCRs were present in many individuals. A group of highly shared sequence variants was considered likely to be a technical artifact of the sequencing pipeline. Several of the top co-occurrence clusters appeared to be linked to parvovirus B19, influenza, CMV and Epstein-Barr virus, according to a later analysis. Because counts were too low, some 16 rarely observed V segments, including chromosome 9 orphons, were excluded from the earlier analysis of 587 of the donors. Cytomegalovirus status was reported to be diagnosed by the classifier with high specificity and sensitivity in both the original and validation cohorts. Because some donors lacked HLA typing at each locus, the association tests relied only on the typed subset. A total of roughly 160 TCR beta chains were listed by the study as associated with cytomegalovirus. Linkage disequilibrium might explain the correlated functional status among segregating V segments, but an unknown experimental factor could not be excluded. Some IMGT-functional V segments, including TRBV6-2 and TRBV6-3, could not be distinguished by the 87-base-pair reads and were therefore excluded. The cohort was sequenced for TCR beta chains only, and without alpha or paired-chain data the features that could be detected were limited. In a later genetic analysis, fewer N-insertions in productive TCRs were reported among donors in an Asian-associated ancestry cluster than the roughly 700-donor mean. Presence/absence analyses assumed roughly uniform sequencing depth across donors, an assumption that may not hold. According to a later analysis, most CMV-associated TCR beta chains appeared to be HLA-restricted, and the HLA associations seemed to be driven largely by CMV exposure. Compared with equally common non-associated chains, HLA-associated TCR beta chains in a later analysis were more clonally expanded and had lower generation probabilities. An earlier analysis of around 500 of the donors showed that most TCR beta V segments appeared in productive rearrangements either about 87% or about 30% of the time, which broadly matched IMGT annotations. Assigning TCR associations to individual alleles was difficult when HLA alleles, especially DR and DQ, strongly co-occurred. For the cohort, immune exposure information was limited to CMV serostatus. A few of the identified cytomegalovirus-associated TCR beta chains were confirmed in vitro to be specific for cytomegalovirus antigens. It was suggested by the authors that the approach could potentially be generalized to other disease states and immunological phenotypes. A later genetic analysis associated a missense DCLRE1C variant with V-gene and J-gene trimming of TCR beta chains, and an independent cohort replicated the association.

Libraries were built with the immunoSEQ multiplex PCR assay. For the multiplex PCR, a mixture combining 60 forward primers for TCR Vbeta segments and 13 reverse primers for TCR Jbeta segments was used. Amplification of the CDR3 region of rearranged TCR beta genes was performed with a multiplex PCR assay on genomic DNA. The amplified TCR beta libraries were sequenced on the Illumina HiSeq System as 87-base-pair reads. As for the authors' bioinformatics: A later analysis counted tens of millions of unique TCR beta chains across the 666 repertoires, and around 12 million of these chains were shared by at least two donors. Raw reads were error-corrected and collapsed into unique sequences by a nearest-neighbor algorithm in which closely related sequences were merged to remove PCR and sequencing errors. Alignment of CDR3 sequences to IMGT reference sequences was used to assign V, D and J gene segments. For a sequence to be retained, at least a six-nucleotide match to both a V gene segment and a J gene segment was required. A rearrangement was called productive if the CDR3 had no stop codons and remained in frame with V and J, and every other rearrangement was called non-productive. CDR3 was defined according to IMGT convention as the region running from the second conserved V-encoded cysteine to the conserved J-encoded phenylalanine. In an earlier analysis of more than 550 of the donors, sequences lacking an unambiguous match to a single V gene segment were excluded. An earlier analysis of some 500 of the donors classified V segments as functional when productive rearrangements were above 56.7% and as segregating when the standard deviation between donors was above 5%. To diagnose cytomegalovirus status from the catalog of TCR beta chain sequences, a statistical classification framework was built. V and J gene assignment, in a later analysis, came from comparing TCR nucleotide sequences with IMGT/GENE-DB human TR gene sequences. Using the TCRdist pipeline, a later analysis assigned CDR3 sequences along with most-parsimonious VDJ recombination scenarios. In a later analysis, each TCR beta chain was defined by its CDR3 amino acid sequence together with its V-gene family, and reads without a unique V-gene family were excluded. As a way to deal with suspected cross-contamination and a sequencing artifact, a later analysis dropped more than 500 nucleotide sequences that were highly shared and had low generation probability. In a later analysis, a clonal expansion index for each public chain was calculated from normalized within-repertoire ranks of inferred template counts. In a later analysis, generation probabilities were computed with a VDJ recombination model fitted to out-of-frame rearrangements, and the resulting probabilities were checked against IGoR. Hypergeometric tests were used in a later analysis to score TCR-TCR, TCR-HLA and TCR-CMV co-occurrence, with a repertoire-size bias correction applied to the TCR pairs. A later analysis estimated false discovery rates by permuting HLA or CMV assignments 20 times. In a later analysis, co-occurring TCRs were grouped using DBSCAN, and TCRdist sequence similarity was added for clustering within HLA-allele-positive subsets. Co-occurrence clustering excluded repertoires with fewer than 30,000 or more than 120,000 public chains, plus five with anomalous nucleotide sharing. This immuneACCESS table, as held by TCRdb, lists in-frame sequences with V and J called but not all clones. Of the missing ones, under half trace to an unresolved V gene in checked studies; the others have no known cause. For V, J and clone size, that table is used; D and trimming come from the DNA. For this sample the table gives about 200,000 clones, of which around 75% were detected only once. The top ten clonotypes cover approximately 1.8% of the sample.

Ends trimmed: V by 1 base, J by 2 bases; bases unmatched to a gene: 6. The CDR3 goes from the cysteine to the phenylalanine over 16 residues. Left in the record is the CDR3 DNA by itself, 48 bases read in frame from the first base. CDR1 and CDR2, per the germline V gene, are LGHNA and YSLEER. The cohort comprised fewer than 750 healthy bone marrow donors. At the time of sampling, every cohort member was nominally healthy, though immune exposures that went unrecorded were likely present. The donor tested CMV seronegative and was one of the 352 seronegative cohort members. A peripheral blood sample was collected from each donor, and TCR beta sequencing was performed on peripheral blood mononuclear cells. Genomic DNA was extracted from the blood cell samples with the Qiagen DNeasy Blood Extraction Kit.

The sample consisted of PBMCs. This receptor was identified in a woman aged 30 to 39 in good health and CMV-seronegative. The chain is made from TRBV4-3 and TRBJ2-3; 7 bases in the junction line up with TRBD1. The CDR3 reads CASSQAKDRYTDTQYF. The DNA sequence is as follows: TGCGCCAGCAGCCAAGCTAAGGACAGGTACACAGATACGCAGTATTTT.